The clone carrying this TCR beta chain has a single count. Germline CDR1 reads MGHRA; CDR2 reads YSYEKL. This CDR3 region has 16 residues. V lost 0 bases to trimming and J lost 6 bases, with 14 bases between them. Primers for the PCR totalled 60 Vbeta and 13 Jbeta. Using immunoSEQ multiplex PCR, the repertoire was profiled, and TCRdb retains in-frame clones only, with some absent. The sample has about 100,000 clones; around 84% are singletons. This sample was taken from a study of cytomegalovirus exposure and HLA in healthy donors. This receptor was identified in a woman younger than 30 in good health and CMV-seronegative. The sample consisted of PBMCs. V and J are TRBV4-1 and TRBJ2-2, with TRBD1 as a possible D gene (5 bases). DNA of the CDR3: TGCGCCAGCAGCCAAGAGTTGGCCAGGGAACCCGGGGAGCTGTTTTTT. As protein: CASSQELAREPGELFF.